The present TCR beta chain was sequenced within a study of T cell responses to AZD1222 COVID-19 vaccine. Study-wide results and limits: Rises in breadth and depth of Spike-specific TCRs came after two AZD1222 doses. Among the donors, most were white British and more were female, and clonal diversity was possibly underestimated.

Sequencing was performed with immunoSEQ multiplex PCR; in TCRdb, only in-frame clones are kept and a portion is missing. The sample gives about 97,000 clones, roughly 80% of which show up once; 17% is in the top ten. Remarks on this clone: Its antigen is unknown.

Trimming pared 0 bases from V and 4 bases from J, leaving 6 bases between. The germline V gene has CDR1 MNHEY and CDR2 SVGAGI. This CDR3 has 13 residues. The source was peripheral blood, collected on day 0 of AZD1222 vaccination. The TCR sequence derives from an adult in good health. The chain employs TRBV6-5 and TRBJ1-2; possibly TRBD1 for D (5 bases). CDR3 sequence: CASSYSGGYGYTF. CDR3 nucleotides: TGTGCCAGCAGTTACTCCGGGGGCTATGGCTACACCTTC.